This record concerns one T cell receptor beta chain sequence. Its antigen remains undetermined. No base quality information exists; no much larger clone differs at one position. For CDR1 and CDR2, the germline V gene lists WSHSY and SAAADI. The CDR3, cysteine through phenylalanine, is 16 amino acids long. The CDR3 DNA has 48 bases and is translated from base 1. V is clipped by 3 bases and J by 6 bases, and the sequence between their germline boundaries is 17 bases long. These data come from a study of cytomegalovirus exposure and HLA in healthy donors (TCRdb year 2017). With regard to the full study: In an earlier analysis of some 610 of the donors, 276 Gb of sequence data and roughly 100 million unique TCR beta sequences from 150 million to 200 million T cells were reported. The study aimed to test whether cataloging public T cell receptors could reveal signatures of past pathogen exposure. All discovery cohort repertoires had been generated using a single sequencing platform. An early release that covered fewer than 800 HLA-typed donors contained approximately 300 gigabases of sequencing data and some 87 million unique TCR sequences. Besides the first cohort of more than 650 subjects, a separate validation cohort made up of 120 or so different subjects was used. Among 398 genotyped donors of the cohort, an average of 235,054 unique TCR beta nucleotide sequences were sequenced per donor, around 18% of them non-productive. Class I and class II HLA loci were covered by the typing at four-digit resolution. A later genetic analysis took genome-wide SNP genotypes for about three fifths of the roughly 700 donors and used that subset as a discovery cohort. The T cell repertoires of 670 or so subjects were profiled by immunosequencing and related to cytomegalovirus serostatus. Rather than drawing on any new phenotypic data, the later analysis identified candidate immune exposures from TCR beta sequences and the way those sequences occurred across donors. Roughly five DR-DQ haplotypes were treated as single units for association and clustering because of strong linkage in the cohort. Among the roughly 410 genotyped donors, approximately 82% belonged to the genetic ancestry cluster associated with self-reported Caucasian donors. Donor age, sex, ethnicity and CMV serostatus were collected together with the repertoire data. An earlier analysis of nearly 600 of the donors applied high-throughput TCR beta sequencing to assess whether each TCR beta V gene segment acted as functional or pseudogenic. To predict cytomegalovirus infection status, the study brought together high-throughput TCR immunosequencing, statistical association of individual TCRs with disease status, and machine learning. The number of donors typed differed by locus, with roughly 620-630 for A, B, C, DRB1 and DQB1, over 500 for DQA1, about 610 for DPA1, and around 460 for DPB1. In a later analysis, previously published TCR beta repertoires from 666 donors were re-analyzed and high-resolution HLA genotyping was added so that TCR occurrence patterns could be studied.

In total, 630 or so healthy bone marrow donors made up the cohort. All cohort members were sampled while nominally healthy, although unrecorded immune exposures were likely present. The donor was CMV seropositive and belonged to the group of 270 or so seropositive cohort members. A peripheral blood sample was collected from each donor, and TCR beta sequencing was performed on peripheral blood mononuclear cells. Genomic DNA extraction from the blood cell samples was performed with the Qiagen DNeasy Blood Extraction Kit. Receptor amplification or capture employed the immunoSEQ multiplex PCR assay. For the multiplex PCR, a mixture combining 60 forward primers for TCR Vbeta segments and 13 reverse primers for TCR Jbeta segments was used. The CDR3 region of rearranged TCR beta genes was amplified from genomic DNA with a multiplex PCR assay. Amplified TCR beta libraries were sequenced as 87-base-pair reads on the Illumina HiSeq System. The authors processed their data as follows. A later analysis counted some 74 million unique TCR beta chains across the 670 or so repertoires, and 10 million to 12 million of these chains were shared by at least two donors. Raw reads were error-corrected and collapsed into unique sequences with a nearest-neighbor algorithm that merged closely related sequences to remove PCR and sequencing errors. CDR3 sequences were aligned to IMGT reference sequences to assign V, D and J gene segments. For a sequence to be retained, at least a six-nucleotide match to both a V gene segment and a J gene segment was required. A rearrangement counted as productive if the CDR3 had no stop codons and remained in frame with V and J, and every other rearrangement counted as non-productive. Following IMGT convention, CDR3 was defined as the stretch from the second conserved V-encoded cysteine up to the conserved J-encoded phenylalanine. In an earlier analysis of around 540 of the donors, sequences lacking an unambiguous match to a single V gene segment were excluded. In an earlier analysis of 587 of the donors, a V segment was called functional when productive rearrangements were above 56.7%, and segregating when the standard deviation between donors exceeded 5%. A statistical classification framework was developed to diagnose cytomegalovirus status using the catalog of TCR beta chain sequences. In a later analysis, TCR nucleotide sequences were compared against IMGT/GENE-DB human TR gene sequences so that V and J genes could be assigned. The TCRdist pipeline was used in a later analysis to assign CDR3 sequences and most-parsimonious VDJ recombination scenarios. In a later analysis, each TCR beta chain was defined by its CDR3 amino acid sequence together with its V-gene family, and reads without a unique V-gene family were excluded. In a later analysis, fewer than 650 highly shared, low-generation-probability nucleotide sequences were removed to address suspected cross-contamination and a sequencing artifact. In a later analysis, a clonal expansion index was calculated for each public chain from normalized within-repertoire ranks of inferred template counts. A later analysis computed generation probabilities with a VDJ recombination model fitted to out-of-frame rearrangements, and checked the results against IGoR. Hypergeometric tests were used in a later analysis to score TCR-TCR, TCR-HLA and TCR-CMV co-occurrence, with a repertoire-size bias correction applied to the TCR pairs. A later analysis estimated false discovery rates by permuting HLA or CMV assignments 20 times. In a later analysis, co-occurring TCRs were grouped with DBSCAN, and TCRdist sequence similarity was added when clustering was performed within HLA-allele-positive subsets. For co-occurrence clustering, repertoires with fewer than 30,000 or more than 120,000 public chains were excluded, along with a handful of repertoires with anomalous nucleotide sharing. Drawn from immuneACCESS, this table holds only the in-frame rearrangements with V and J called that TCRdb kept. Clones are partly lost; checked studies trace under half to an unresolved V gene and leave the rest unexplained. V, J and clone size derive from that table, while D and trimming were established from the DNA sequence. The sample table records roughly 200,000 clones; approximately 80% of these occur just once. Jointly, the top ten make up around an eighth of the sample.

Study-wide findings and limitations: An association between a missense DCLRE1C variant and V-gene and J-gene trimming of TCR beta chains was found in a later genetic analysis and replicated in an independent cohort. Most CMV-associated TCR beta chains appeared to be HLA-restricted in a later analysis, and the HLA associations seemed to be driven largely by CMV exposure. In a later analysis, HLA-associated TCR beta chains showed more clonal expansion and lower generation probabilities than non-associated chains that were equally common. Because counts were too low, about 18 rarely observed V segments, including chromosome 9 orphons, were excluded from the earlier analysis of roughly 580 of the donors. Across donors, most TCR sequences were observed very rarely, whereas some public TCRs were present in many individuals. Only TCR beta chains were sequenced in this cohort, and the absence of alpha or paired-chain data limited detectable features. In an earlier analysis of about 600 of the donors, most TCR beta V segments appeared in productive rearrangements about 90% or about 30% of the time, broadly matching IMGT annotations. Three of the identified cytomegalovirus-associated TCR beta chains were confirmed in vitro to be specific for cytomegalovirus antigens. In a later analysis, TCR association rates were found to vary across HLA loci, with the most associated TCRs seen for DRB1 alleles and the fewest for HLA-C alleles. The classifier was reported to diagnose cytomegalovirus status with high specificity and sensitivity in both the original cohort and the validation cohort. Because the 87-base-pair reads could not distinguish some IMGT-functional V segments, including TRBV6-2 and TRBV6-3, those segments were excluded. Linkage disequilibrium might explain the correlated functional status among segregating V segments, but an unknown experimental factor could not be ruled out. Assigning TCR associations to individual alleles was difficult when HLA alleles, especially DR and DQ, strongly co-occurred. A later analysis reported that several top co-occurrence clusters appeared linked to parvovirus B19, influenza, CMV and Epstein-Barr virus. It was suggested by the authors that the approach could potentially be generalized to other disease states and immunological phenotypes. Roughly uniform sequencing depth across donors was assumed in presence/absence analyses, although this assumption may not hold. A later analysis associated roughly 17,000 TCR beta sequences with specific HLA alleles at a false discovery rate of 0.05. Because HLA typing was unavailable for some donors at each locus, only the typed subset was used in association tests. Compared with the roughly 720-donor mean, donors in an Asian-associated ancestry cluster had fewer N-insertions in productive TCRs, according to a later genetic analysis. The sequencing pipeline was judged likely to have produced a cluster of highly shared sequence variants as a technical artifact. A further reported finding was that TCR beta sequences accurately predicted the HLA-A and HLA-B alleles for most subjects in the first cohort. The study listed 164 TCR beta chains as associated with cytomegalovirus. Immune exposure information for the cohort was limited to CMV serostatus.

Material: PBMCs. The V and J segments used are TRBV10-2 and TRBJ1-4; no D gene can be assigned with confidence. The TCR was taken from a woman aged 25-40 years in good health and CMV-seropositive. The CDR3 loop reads CASSENTNAGDEKLFF. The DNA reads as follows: TGCGCCAGCAGTGAAAATACGAACGCGGGAGATGAAAAACTGTTTTTT.